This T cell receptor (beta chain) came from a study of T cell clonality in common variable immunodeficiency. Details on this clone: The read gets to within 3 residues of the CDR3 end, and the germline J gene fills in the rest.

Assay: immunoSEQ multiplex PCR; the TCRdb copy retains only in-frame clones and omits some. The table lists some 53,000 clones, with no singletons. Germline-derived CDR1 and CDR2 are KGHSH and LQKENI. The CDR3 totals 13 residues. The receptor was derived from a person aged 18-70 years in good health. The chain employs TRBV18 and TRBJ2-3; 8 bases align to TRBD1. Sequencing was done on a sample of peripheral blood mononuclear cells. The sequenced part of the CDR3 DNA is TGTGCCAGCTCGCCGACCCGGGACAGGTCG. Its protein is CASSPTRDRS. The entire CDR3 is CASSPTRDRSQYF.